This TCR beta chain comes out of a study of T cell repertoires in cytomegalovirus infection. Study overall: The public TCR beta signatures pointed to both CMV infection and matching HLA type. Study-level findings and limits: Adding up the frequency of public TCR beta families identified people who carried CMV plus the relevant HLA. Ex vivo, HLA-C-restricted CMV-specific TCR beta clonotypes prevailed over the rest of the response.

This clonotype was counted at least ten times. Its antigen is undetermined. The V and J ends lost 2 bases and 8 bases, in that order; junction bases with no gene match: 10. The CDR3 spans 16 residues. CDR1 is MGHRA and CDR2 is YSYEKL in the germline V gene. A single record per CDR3 protein comes from TCRdb applying MiXCR to the reads. The data contain about 900,000 distinct CDR3 sequences, 30% to 40% of them seen just once; the ten biggest clones take up about an eighth. The sequence came from a human donor in good health (CMV status not recorded). Some clones in this sample may be carry-over from other donors' samples. The sample was cultured CD8+ T cells from PBMCs, taken from culture after CMV antigen stimulation. The chain combines TRBV4-1 with TRBJ2-1; 9 bases agree with TRBD2. The CDR3 reads CASSQFPSGVGDEQFF. In DNA, the CDR3 is TGCGCCAGCAGCCAATTCCCTAGCGGGGTAGGCGATGAGCAGTTCTTC.